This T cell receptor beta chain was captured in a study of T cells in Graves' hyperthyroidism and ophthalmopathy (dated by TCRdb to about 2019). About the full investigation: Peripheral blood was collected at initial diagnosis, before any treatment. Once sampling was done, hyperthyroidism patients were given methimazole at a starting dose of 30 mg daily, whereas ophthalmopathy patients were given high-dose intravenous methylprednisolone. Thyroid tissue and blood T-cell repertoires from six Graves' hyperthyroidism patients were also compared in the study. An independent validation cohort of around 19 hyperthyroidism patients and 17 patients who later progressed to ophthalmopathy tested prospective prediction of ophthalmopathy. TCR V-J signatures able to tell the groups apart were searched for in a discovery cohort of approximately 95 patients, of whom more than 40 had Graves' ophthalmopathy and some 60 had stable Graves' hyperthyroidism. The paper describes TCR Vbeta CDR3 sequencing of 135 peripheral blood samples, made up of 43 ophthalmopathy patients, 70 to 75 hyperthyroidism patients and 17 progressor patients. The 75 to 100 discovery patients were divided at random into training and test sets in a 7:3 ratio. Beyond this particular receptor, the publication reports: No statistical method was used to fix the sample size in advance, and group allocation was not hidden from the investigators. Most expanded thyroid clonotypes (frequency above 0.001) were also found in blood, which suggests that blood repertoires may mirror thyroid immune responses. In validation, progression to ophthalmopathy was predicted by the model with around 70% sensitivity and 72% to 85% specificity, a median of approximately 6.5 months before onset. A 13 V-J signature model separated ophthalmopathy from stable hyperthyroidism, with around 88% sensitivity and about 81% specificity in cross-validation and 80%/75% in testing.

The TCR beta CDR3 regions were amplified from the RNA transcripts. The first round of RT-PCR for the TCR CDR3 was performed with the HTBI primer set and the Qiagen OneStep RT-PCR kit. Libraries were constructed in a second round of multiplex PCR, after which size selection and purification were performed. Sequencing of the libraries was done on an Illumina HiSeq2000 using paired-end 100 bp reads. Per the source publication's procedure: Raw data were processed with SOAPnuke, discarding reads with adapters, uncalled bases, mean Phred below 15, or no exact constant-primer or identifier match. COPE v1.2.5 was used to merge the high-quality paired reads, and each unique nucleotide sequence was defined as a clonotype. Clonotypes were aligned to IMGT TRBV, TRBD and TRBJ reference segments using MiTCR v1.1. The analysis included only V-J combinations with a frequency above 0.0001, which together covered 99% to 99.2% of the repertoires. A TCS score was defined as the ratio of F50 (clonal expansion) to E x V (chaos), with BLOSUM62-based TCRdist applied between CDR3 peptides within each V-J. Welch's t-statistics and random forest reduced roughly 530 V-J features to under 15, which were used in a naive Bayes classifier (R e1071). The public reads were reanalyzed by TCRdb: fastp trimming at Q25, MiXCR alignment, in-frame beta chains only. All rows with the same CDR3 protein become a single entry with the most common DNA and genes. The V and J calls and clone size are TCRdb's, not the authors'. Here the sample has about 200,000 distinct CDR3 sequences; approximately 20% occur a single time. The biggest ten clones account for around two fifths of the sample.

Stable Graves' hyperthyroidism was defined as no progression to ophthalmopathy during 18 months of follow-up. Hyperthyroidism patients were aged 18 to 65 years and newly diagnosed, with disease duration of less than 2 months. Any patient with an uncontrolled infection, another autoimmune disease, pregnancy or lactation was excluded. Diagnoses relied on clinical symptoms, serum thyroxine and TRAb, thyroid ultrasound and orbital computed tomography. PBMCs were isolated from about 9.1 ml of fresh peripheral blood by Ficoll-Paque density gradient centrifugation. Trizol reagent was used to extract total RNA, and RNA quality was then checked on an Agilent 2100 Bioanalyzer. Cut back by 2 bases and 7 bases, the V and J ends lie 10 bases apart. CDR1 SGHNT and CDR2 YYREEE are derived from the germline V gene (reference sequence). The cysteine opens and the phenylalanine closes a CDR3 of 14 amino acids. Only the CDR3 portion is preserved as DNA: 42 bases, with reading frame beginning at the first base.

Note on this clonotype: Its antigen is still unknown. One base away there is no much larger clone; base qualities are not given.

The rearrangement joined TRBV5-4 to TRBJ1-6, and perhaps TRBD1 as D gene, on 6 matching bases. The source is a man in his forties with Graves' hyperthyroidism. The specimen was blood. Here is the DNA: TGTGCCAGCAGCTTTGGACAGCCAAATTCACCCCTCCACTTT. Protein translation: CASSFGQPNSPLHF.